These T cell receptor beta chains were read from a single sample in a study of blood T cells in healthy people across ages. TCRdb itself ran the 5' RACE reads through MiXCR, one entry per CDR3 protein. This repertoire shows 780,000 or so distinct CDR3 sequences, 53% found once; its top ten account for approximately 41%. The sample consisted of blood. The receptors originated from an older man in good health. The CDR3 runs from the conserved cysteine through the conserved F or W. Fields, in order: clone size, V gene, J gene, D gene, CDR3 DNA, CDR3 protein. D genes are given only for firm matches. Clone size, where shown, is once, few, many, or a class for clones that have expanded.

-	TRBV12-3/TRBV12-4	TRBJ2-1	TRBD2	TGTGCCAGCAGTATAGTAGCGGGAGCCAGTGAGCAGTTCTTC	CASSIVAGASEQFF
-	TRBV5-1	TRBJ1-2	-	TGCGCCAGCAGCTTGGTAGGACAGTTCGATGGCTACACCTTC	CASSLVGQFDGYTF
once	TRBV7-9	TRBJ2-7	-	TGTGCCAGCGGCATCGAGGGACGTTCCTACGAGCAGTACTTC	CASGIEGRSYEQYF
-	TRBV9	TRBJ1-5	-	TGTGCCAGCAGCGTAGAACCAGGGTTAAATCAGCCCCAGCATTTT	CASSVEPGLNQPQHF
-	TRBV5-1	TRBJ2-3	-	TGCGCCAGCAGCGTCTACCAGCTAGCTGGAATAACAGATACGCAGTATTTT	CASSVYQLAGITDTQYF
-	TRBV20-1	TRBJ1-1	-	TGCAGTGCTCTACAGGGTTTGACTGAAGCTTTCTTT	CSALQGLTEAFF
-	TRBV4-2	TRBJ1-5	-	TGTGCCAGCAGCGAGAATAAGGGTAGCAATCAGCCCCAGCATTTT	CASSENKGSNQPQHF
-	TRBV3-1	TRBJ2-1	TRBD2	TGTGCCAGCAGCCCCCGTTTAGCGGGAGGCTTCTACGAGCAGTTCTTC	CASSPRLAGGFYEQFF
few	TRBV3-1	TRBJ2-1	-	TGTGCCAGCAGCCCAGTTCTCGGGACGTACAATGAGCAGTTCTTC	CASSPVLGTYNEQFF
many	TRBV29-1	TRBJ1-2	TRBD1	TGCAGCGTTGAAGGGGACAGGGGCGGAGGCTACACCTTC	CSVEGDRGGGYTF
-	TRBV5-1	TRBJ2-1	-	TGCGCCAGCAGCCAGGGAGTAGCGAGGAATGAGCAGTTCTTC	CASSQGVARNEQFF